This passage covers 12 T cell receptor beta chains from one sample sequenced in a study of tumor and adjacent non-tumor tissue in lung cancer. The library came from three nested PCR rounds adapted from ARM-PCR protocols. TCRdb passed the multiplex PCR reads through MiXCR, listing each CDR3 protein once. In the table there are 50,000 or so distinct CDR3 sequences, about 70% of which are singletons. RNA was extracted from bulk tissue without any cell sorting. Distant lung tissue was collected more than 3 cm away from the tumor edge. Source material: distant non-tumor lung tissue. The receptors here all came from a woman aged 60 to 75 with non-small cell lung cancer.

This clonotype is a singleton in its sample. One end of the junction does not line up with germline, which may come from a read error. J is TRBJ2-2 and V is TRBV5-6; unclear D gene. Germline-derived CDR1 and CDR2 are SGHDT and YYEEEE. This CDR3 has 14 residues. CDR3 region: CASSLGKYTGELFF. The DNA for the CDR3 is TGTGCCAGCAGCTTGGGGAAGTACACGGGGGAGCTGTTTTTT.

The rearrangement joins TRBV28 to TRBJ1-1, with D unclear. The CDR3 has 11 residues. Germline V gene sequence: CDR1 MDHEN, CDR2 SYDVKM. CDR3 amino acids: CISTENTEAFF. The DNA of the CDR3 is TGTATCAGCACAGAGAACACTGAAGCTTTCTTT.

This clonotype was found once. The junction departs from germline at one end; a sequencing error may be responsible. The chain couples TRBV6-6 to TRBJ1-6; D gene unclear. The CDR3 runs 15 residues. Per germline, CDR1 MNHNY and CDR2 SVGAGI (reference sequence). This CDR3 is CASRPSDGYNSPHHF. The DNA for the CDR3 is TGTGCCAGCAGGCCGTCAGACGGATATAATTCACCCCACCACTTT.

Points on this clonotype: A read error may account for a junction end that differs from germline. The rearrangement uses TRBV9 and TRBJ2-6; no definite D call. CDR3 size: 12 residues. CDR1 and CDR2 from the germline V gene are SGDLS and YYNGEE. CDR3 nucleotides: TGTGCCAGCAGTGTAGGGACCAACGTCCTGACTTTC. Encoded protein: CASSVGTNVLTF.

About this clonotype itself: One junction end disagrees with the germline gene, perhaps due to a read error. The V and J genes are TRBV4-1 and TRBJ2-7; D is perhaps TRBD1 (6 bases). Germline loops: CDR1 MGHRA, CDR2 YSYEKL. The CDR3 has 14 residues. This chain's CDR3 is CASSPTPDSYELYF. Written as DNA, the CDR3 is TGCGCCAGCAGCCCGACTCCGGACAGTTACGAGCTGTACTTC.

With respect to this clonotype: The germline gene is not matched at one end of the junction; a read error may be the cause. The chain uses TRBV29-1 and TRBJ2-7, with 7 bases lining up with TRBD1. Germline V gene data show CDR1 as SQVTM and CDR2 as ANQGSEA. This CDR3 contains 12 residues. In nucleotides, the CDR3 is TGCAGTGTTGAGGGACAGAGATACGAGCAGTACTTC. It codes for CSVEGQRYEQYF.

About this clonotype itself: At one end, the junction sequence differs from germline, possibly due to a read error. V is TRBV4-3 and J is TRBJ2-5, with D tentatively TRBD1 (6 bases). Germline-derived CDR1 and CDR2 are LGHNA and YSLEER. This CDR3 contains 15 residues. The CDR3: CASSQDIGQQETKYF. The DNA of the CDR3 is TGCGCCAGCAGCCAAGACATCGGACAGCAAGAGACCAAGTACTTC.

This clonotype was counted once. A much larger clone lies one base from this, so it may be a read error. The CDR3 sequence: CSAPSVDEQYF. Here the CDR3 DNA reads TGCAGTGCTCCCTCAGTGGACGAGCAGTACTTC. V usage is TRBV20-1 and J usage is TRBJ2-7, with no clear D. The CDR3 has 11 amino acids. Germline loops: CDR1 DFQATT, CDR2 SNEGSKA (reference sequence). V lost 5 bases to trimming and J lost 5 bases, with 10 bases between them.

This sequence joins TRBV12-5 and TRBJ1-3; D not resolved. V was cut by 1 base and J by 10 bases, with 14 bases left in between. Germline CDR1 is LGHNT and CDR2 is FRNRAP. CDR3 length equals 14 residues. This chain's CDR3 is CASGLDVSGYTIYF. As DNA, the CDR3 is TGTGCTAGTGGTTTGGACGTCAGTGGATATACCATATATTTT.

The CDR3 protein is CASSLPREKTQYF. For the CDR3, the DNA is TGCGCCAGCAGCTTGCCCAGGGAAAAGACCCAGTACTTC. The rearrangement joins TRBV5-1 to TRBJ2-5; TRBD1 might be the D (5 bases). Germline CDR1 reads SGHRS; CDR2 reads YFSETQ. The CDR3 is made up of 13 amino acids. V was shortened by 1 base and J by 6 bases, with 10 bases between the two germline ends.

With regard to this clonotype: This sequence may be a read error, since a much larger clone differs from it by one base. The CDR3 does not close with the conserved phenylalanine or tryptophan, likely indicating a read error. The chain recombines TRBV16 with TRBJ2-7; 9 bases fit TRBD2. Losses at the gene ends were 0 bases for V and 6 bases for J; bases not matched to a gene: 3. CDR1 and CDR2 (germline): KGHSY, FQNENV. The CDR3 extends over 14 amino acids. Written as DNA, the CDR3 is TGTGCCAGCAGCCAATCGGGACTAGCCAGCGAGCAGTACCTC. Protein: CASSQSGLASEQYL.

This clonotype has a count of ten or more. The chain joins TRBV6-2 or TRBV6-3 to TRBJ2-5, with 8 positions matching TRBD1. Trimming removed 6 bases from V and 7 bases from J; junction bases left unmatched: 7. The CDR3 is 13 amino acids. Per the germline V gene, CDR1 is MNHEY and CDR2 is SVGEGT. In nucleotides, the CDR3 is TGTGCCAGCAGCCGGGGACAGGAGGCGACCCAGTACTTC. Translating gives CASSRGQEATQYF.